Presented here are 17 T cell receptor beta chains from one specimen sequenced in a study of blood T cell repertoires in COVID-19. Repertoires were generated with immunoSEQ multiplex PCR, while TCRdb's copy carries only in-frame clones and drops some. The sample holds some 100,000 clones, approximately 80% seen once. Sequencing was done on a sample of peripheral blood. The receptors were sampled from an older woman with acute or convalescent COVID-19.

This clone was recorded once. This chain links TRBV29-1 with TRBJ2-7; weak D call: TRBD1 (6 bases). V was shortened by 5 bases and J by 7 bases, with 18 bases between the two germline ends. Germline CDR1 is SQVTM and CDR2 is ANQGSEA. The CDR3 totals 13 residues. For the CDR3, the DNA is TGCAGCGTTTTGGAAGTCAGGGGAGAGGAGCAGTACTTC. Encoded protein: CSVLEVRGEEQYF.

The CDR3 DNA follows: TGTGCCAGCTCACCACCGTCAGTGACCTACGAGCAGTACTTC. This sequence encodes CASSPPSVTYEQYF. The chain recombines TRBV18 with TRBJ2-7; no reliable D call. Trimming took off 0 bases at V and 2 bases at J, with 8 bases between the two ends. CDR3 length equals 14 residues. CDR1 is KGHSH and CDR2 is LQKENI in the germline V gene. Combining the CDR3 with reference TRBV18 and TRBJ2-7 gives the whole variable domain NAGVMQNPRHLVRRRGQEARLRCSPMKGHSHVYWYRQLPEEGLKFMVYLQKENIIDESGMPKERFSAEFPKEGPSILRIQQVVRGDSAAYFCASSPPSVTYEQYFGPGTRLTVT.

This chain links TRBV5-5 with TRBJ1-2; TRBD1 matches 7 bases. The CDR3 spans 14 residues. Germline CDR1 and CDR2: SGHKS and YYEKEE (reference sequence). V shed 4 bases and J 8 bases; nucleotides not matched to a gene: 11. This CDR3 reads CASSPRDSSGGYTF. Here the CDR3 DNA reads TGTGCCAGCAGCCCTAGGGACAGCTCGGGGGGCTACACCTTC.

The sample holds a few counts of this clone. The rearrangement links TRBV6-5 to TRBJ1-1; 10 nucleotides match TRBD1. This CDR3 region has 14 residues. CDR1 is MNHEY and CDR2 is SVGAGI in the germline V gene. After removal of 7 bases from V and 10 bases from J, the junction contained 12 bases not matched to a gene. CDR3 sequence reads: CASKTGGLLGSAFF. Here the CDR3 DNA reads TGTGCCAGCAAGACAGGGGGCCTCCTGGGCTCAGCTTTCTTT.

With respect to this clone: This sample also contains other DNA sequences that code for the same CDR3. V is TRBV19 and J is TRBJ1-3; 10 bases line up with TRBD1. The CDR3 has 15 residues. Germline CDR1 is LNHDA and CDR2 is SQIVND (reference sequence). J lost 4 bases, V lost 6 bases, and 6 bases had no gene match. For the CDR3, the DNA is TGTGCCAGTAGCTTGGGACAGGGGTCCGGAAACACCATATATTTT. This encodes CASSLGQGSGNTIYF.

Only a few counts were recorded for this clone. The chain uses TRBV19 and TRBJ1-1, with 8 bases identical to TRBD1. V lost 4 bases and J lost 6; bases outside the gene matches: 7. Per the germline V gene, CDR1 is LNHDA and CDR2 is SQIVND (reference sequence). This CDR3 is built from 14 residues. CDR3 region: CASSRQGNIPEAFF. The DNA of the CDR3 is TGTGCCAGTAGTAGACAGGGGAATATCCCTGAAGCTTTCTTT.

The J gene is TRBJ2-3, the V gene TRBV30; D might be TRBD2 (7 bases). This CDR3 spans 12 amino acids. Germline lookup yields CDR1 GTSNPN and CDR2 SVGIG (reference sequence). Trimming left V 7 bases short and J 8 bases short, with 16 bases between. The chain's CDR3 is CALGRGHSTQYF. CDR3 coding DNA: TGTGCCTTGGGGCGGGGGCATAGTACGCAGTATTTT.

The chain couples TRBV2 to TRBJ2-7, with 10 bases matching TRBD2. This CDR3 comprises 15 residues. J gave up 2 bases and V 1 base, and 2 bases lay outside the gene matches. The germline V gene encodes CDR1 SNHLY and CDR2 FYNNEI. CDR3 coding DNA: TGTGCCAGCAGTGAAGGGAGCGGGGGGGCCTACGAGCAGTACTTC. Translated: CASSEGSGGAYEQYF.

J is TRBJ1-1 and V is TRBV18; D perhaps matches TRBD1 (5 bases). With 2 bases removed from V and 2 bases from J, the gap between germline ends came to 9 bases. In germline, CDR1 is KGHSH, CDR2 LQKENI. The CDR3 is made up of 14 amino acids. In DNA, the CDR3 is TGTGCCAGCTCACCAGCGACAGTAAACACTGAAGCTTTCTTT. Protein sequence: CASSPATVNTEAFF.

The rearrangement links TRBV6-5 to TRBJ1-3; D is perhaps TRBD1 (5 bases). This CDR3 has 14 residues. V gave up 4 bases and J gave up 3 bases, with 10 bases separating them. CDR1 and CDR2 from the germline V gene are MNHEY and SVGAGI. This CDR3 is CASSSDGGGNTIYF. The DNA for the CDR3 is TGTGCCAGCAGTTCGGACGGGGGTGGAAACACCATATATTTT.

The gene calls are TRBV29-1 and TRBJ1-2; TRBD1 matches at 8 bases. Trimming at V came to 6 bases and at J to 3 bases, leaving 6 bases not matched to a gene. The CDR3 runs 13 residues. The germline gives CDR1 SQVTM, CDR2 ANQGSEA. As DNA, the CDR3 is TGCAGCGTCAAGGACAGGGAGGACTATGGCTACACCTTC. This translates into CSVKDREDYGYTF.

This chain uses TRBV11-2 with TRBJ1-1; D ambiguous. V lost 5 bases and J 1 base, leaving 5 bases between the germline ends. CDR1 and CDR2 from the germline V gene are SGHAT and FQNNGV. CDR3 length: 12 residues. In nucleotides, the CDR3 is TGTGCCAGCAGCCCCGGGAACACTGAAGCTTTCTTT. Its translation is CASSPGNTEAFF.

This clone was seen only once. In nucleotides, the CDR3 is TGTGCCAGCTCACCACCGCATAGTCAAGAGACCCAGTACTTC. Its translation: CASSPPHSQETQYF. The chain joins TRBV18 to TRBJ2-5; no reliable D call. V lost 0 bases to trimming and J lost 2 bases, with 7 bases between them. The germline V gene has CDR1 KGHSH and CDR2 LQKENI. The CDR3 contains 14 residues.

In this sample, this clone turned up once. This rearrangement joins TRBV6-6 to TRBJ2-2; D may be TRBD1 (7 bases). Germline values: CDR1 MNHNY, CDR2 SVGAGI (reference sequence). Between the trimmed V and J ends, which lost 6 bases and 3 bases, there was a span of 11 bases. This CDR3 is 14 amino acids long. CDR3 in DNA: TGTGCCAGCAGGCAGGGGGGAGACACCGGGGAGCTGTTTTTT. Protein product: CASRQGGDTGELFF.

This chain connects TRBV7-2 to TRBJ2-3; 14 nucleotides match TRBD2. The length of the CDR3 is 16 residues. Germline assignment: CDR1 SGHTA and CDR2 FQGNSA. The ends lost 4 bases at V and 6 bases at J; junction bases unmatched: 6. CDR3 protein: CASSSGLAGGVDTQYF. As DNA, the CDR3 is TGTGCCAGCAGCTCAGGACTAGCGGGGGGTGTCGATACGCAGTATTTT.

The rearrangement links TRBV7-2 to TRBJ1-5; TRBD1 aligns across 7 bases. CDR3 length: 15 residues. V lost 6 bases and J lost 0; bases outside the gene matches: 5. The germline V gene encodes CDR1 SGHTA and CDR2 FQGNSA. The CDR3 sequence is CASREQGNSNQPQHF. In nucleotides, the CDR3 is TGTGCCAGCAGGGAACAGGGGAATAGCAATCAGCCCCAGCATTTT.

This clone was counted between two and nine times. This chain connects TRBV7-9 to TRBJ2-1; maybe TRBD2 (6 bases). The CDR3 covers 11 residues. The ends were cut back, 3 bases at V and 9 bases at J, with 6 bases in the middle. Germline CDR1 is SEHNR and CDR2 is FQNEAQ (reference sequence). Here the CDR3 DNA reads TGTGCCAGCAGCTTGGGAGGTGAGCAGTTCTTC. Translation gives CASSLGGEQFF.